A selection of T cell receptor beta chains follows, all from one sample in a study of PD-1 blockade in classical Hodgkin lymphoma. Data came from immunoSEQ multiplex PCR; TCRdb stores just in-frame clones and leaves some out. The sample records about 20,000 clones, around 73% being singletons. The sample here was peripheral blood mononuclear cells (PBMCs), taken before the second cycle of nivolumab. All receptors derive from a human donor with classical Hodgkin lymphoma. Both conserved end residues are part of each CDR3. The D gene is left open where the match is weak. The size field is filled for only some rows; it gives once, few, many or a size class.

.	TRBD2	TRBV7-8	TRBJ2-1	TGTGCCAGCAGCTTAAAGGGGTCCGGGACTAGCGGGTTTAATGAGCAGTTCTTC	CASSLKGSGTSGFNEQFF
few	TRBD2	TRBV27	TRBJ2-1	TGTGCCAGCAGTTCCCCGGGACTAGCGGGAGATTACAATGAGCAGTTCTTC	CASSSPGLAGDYNEQFF
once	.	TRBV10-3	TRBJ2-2	TGTGCCATCAGGACGCCCTTAGCGGAGAGCACCGGGGAGCTGTTTTTT	CAIRTPLAESTGELFF
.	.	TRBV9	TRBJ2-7	TGTGCCAGCAGCGTAGGATGGAGGACGGGCAGGGAGTTCCACGAGCAGTACTTC	CASSVGWRTGREFHEQYF
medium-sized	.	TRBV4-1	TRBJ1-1	TGCGCCAGCAGCCAAGATCGGAGTAACACTGAAGCTTTCTTT	CASSQDRSNTEAFF
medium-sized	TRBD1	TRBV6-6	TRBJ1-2	TGTGCCAGCAGTCAAGGACAGGGCTGTGGCTACACCTTC	CASSQGQGCGYTF
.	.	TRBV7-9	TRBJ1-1	TGTGCCAGCAGCTTAAACACAGCGGCACTTGAAGCTTTCTTT	CASSLNTAALEAFF
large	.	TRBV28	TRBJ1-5	TGTGCCAGCAGTTTACGGGATACCCAGCATTTT	CASSLRDTQHF
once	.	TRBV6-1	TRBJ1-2	TGTGCCAGCAGTTCCGGGACAACACGCAACTATGGCTACACCTTC	CASSSGTTRNYGYTF
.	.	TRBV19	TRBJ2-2	TGTGCCACTCTACAGGGAACGAACACCGGGGAGCTGTTTTTT	CATLQGTNTGELFF
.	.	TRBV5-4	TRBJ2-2	TGTGCCAGCAGCGACGTGCGCCGACAAAACACCGGGGAGCTGTTTTTT	CASSDVRRQNTGELFF
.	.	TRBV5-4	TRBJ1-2	TGTGCCAGCAGCTTCTACAGGGAGGACTATGGCTACACCTTC	CASSFYREDYGYTF
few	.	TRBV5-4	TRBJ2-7	TGTGCCAGCAGCTTTGGACGACAGGCACCCTACGAGCAGTACTTC	CASSFGRQAPYEQYF
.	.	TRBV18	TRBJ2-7	TGTGCCAGCTCACCAACCTACGAGCAGTACTTC	CASSPTYEQYF
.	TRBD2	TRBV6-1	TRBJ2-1	TGTGCCAGCAGTGAAATCCAGTGGGGGGGGGAGCAGTTCTTC	CASSEIQWGGEQFF
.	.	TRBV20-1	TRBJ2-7	TGCAGTGCTATGCTACAGGGTTCACAGTACTTC	CSAMLQGSQYF
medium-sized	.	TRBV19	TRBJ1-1	TGTGCCAGTAGTCGTCTGGGAGGGGACACTGAAGCTTTCTTT	CASSRLGGDTEAFF
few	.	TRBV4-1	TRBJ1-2	TGCGCCAGCAGCCAAGATCTCGGGGGTGCGAGCTATGGCTACACCTTC	CASSQDLGGASYGYTF
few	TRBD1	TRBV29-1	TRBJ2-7	TGCAGCGTTGTACAGGGGGTCTACGAGCAGTACTTC	CSVVQGVYEQYF
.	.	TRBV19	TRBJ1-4	TGTGCCAGTACCATAGGTGTTGGTTCTTCCGAAAAACTGTTTTTT	CASTIGVGSSEKLFF
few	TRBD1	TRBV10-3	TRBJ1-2	TGTGCCATCAGGGCCGGGACAGATGATGGCTACACCTTC	CAIRAGTDDGYTF
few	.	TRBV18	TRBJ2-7	TGTGCCAGCTCACCATCGGGGGCACAGGGGCACGAGCAGTACTTC	CASSPSGAQGHEQYF
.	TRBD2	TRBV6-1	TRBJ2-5	TGTGCCAGTCAGCGTGGGGGGGGAGAGACCCAGTACTTC	CASQRGGGETQYF
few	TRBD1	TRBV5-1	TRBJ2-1	TGCGCCAGCAGCCATCCACAGGGGCGCCCCTCCTACAATGAGCAGTTCTTC	CASSHPQGRPSYNEQFF
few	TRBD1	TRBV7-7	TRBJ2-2	TGTGCTAGCAGACGGACAGGGAGCACCGGGGAGCTGTTTTTT	CASRRTGSTGELFF
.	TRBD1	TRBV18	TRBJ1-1	TGTGCCAGCTCAACTTCTACCGGGACAGTGAACACTGAAGCTTTCTTT	CASSTSTGTVNTEAFF
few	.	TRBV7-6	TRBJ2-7	TGTGCCAGCAGCTTAGGCGACGGCTACGAGCAGTACTTC	CASSLGDGYEQYF
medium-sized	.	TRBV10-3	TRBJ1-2	TGTGCCATCAGTGAGTCGGAGGACAGTTACTATGGCTACACCTTC	CAISESEDSYYGYTF